One TCR beta chain is described in this entry. Its antigen is currently unknown. This sample was included in a study of cytomegalovirus exposure and HLA in healthy donors. Whole-study findings and limits: It has been reported that TCR beta sequences accurately predicted the HLA-A and HLA-B alleles of most subjects.

The PCR was carried out with 60 Vbeta primers and 13 Jbeta primers. Assay: immunoSEQ multiplex PCR; the TCRdb copy retains only in-frame clones and omits some. Here the sample spans 95,000 to 100,000 clones, more than 70% being singletons. Sequenced input: PBMCs. The TCR sequence derives from a man under 40 in good health and CMV-seronegative.

The CDR3 nucleotides read TGTGCCACCAGCACTAAAGGGGGAGTTAATGAAAAACTGTTTTTT. As protein: CATSTKGGVNEKLFF. The V and J genes are TRBV15 and TRBJ1-4; a possible D gene is TRBD1 (6 bases). Germline assignment: CDR1 LNHNV and CDR2 YYDKDF (reference sequence). The CDR3 has 15 amino acids. V was cut by 4 bases and J by 4 bases, with 13 bases left in between. Based on the CDR3 plus reference TRBV15 and TRBJ1-4, the full variable domain is DAMVIQNPRYQVTQFGKPVTLSCSQTLNHNVMYWYQQKSSQAPKLLFHYYDKDFNNEADTPDNFQSRRPNTSFCFLDIRSPGLGDTAMYLCATSTKGGVNEKLFFGSGTQLSVL.